The 25 T cell receptor beta chains presented below share a single source sample, sequenced in a study of blood T cell repertoires in COVID-19. Using immunoSEQ multiplex PCR, the repertoire was profiled, and TCRdb retains in-frame clones only, with some absent. The sample consists of about 110,000 clones, about four fifths of them appearing once. Sequences were obtained from peripheral blood. All receptors derive from a woman between 70 and 85 years old with acute or convalescent COVID-19.

The rearrangement joins TRBV12-3 or TRBV12-4 to TRBJ2-1; no clear D. This CDR3 has 12 residues. Trimming removed 2 bases from V and 10 bases from J, with 9 bases in between. The CDR3 sequence is CASSLQNLEQFF. DNA for the CDR3: TGTGCCAGCAGTTTACAGAATTTGGAGCAGTTCTTC.

This chain links TRBV15 with TRBJ1-4, with 8 bases aligning to TRBD1. Trimming cost V 0 bases and J 7 bases; bases outside gene matches: 7. Germline CDR1 is LNHNV and CDR2 is YYDKDF (reference sequence). The CDR3 length is 16 residues. The CDR3 nucleotides read TGTGCCACCAGCAGAGATAAGGGACAGGTTGTTGAAAAACTGTTTTTT. This gives the protein CATSRDKGQVVEKLFF.

The V gene is TRBV5-1, the J gene TRBJ2-1; no firm D call. This CDR3 has 14 amino acids. Germline loops: CDR1 SGHRS, CDR2 YFSETQ. Trimming left V 4 bases short and J 3 bases short, with 11 bases between. CDR3 DNA sequence: TGCGCCAGCAGCCCGCCCCCTATCTACAATGAGCAGTTCTTC. It specifies CASSPPPIYNEQFF.

The V gene is TRBV7-2, the J gene TRBJ2-1, with 9 nucleotides matching TRBD2. The CDR3 is 16 residues long. Germline V gene sequence: CDR1 SGHTA, CDR2 FQGNSA. Trimming cost V 5 bases and J 0 bases; bases outside gene matches: 5. This CDR3 is CASSRTSVSSYNEQFF. For the CDR3, the DNA is TGTGCCAGCAGCAGGACTAGCGTTAGCTCCTACAATGAGCAGTTCTTC.

The rearrangement joins TRBV7-3 to TRBJ1-1; D gene uncertain. This CDR3 contains 14 residues. Germline V gives CDR1 SGHTA, CDR2 FQGTGA. The V and J ends lost 4 bases and 1 base respectively, with 10 bases between them. The CDR3 DNA follows: TGTGCCAGCAGCTCCGGAACAGCGAACACTGAAGCTTTCTTT. Residues: CASSSGTANTEAFF.

The rearrangement joins TRBV5-1 to TRBJ2-7; maybe TRBD2 (6 bases). CDR1 and CDR2 (germline): SGHRS, YFSETQ. The V end lost 1 base, the J end lost 2 bases, and 10 bases lay between the germline ends. The CDR3 sequence is 14 residues long. The CDR3 loop reads CASSLMSGAYEQYF. For the CDR3, the DNA is TGCGCCAGCAGCTTGATGTCGGGAGCCTACGAGCAGTACTTC.

The chain couples TRBV11-2 to TRBJ2-7, with TRBD2 identical over 7 bases. The CDR3 sequence is 16 residues long. Looked up from germline, CDR1 is SGHAT and CDR2 is FQNNGV. Germline trimming cut 3 bases from V and 0 bases from J; bases unmatched to any gene: 8. DNA of the CDR3: TGTGCCAGCAGCTTGCTAGCGGAGGGTTTCTCCTACGAGCAGTACTTC. It is translated as CASSLLAEGFSYEQYF.

V and J are TRBV7-2 and TRBJ1-2, with TRBD1 matching over 11 bases. This CDR3 has 15 residues. V lost 4 bases to trimming and J lost 1 base; unmatched junction nucleotides: 2. CDR1 SGHTA and CDR2 FQGNSA come from the germline V gene. CDR3 bases: TGTGCCAGCAGCTCGGACAGGGGGCGTAACTATGGCTACACCTTC. Translated, it gives CASSSDRGRNYGYTF.

V usage is TRBV5-5 and J usage is TRBJ2-7; no definite D call. CDR3 length equals 13 residues. V was cut by 4 bases and J by 0 bases, with 8 bases left in between. CDR1 is SGHKS, CDR2 YYEKEE, per germline (reference sequence). The CDR3 sequence is CASSGLISYEQYF. CDR3 DNA: TGTGCCAGCAGCGGCCTTATCTCCTACGAGCAGTACTTC.

Worth noting for this clone: An end of the junction does not agree with germline; a read error may underlie this. The genes are TRBV28 and TRBJ2-6, with TRBD1 matching over 7 bases. This CDR3 has 12 amino acids. In germline, CDR1 is MDHEN, CDR2 SYDVKM. The CDR3 here is CGTGAGANVLTF. In DNA form, the CDR3 reads TGCGGTACAGGGGCTGGGGCCAACGTCCTGACTTTC.

The rearrangement uses TRBV18 and TRBJ1-2; 7 bases align to TRBD1. Trimming at V came to 3 bases and at J to 3 bases, leaving 1 base not matched to a gene. Per germline, CDR1 KGHSH and CDR2 LQKENI. The CDR3 contains 13 residues. CDR3 loop: CASSPDRDYGYTF. CDR3 nucleotide sequence: TGTGCCAGCTCACCCGACAGGGACTATGGCTACACCTTC.

The chain employs TRBV5-1 and TRBJ2-2; 7 positions match TRBD1. V lost 3 bases to trimming and J lost 5 bases; unmatched junction nucleotides: 10. This CDR3 has 16 residues. Germline V lookup: CDR1 SGHRS, CDR2 YFSETQ. Here the CDR3 DNA reads TGCGCCAGCAGCTACAAAATCCGGGACAGTACCGGGGAGCTGTTTTTT. Translating gives CASSYKIRDSTGELFF. Filled out from reference TRBV5-1 and TRBJ2-2, the complete variable domain reads KAGVTQTPRYLIKTRGQQVTLSCSPISGHRSVSWYQQTPGQGLQFLFEYFSETQRNKGNFPGRFSGRQFSNSRSEMNVSTLELGDSALYLCASSYKIRDSTGELFFGEGSRLTVL.

Written as DNA, the CDR3 is TGCGCCAGCAGCCTAAGAGGCACTAGCGGGAGCACAGATACGCAGTATTTT. Protein product: CASSLRGTSGSTDTQYF. This chain uses TRBV4-3 with TRBJ2-3; 9 nucleotides line up with TRBD2. J was trimmed by 0 bases and V by 4 bases; bases with no gene match: 8. The germline gives CDR1 LGHNA, CDR2 YSLEER. The CDR3 has 17 amino acids.

V and J are TRBV30 and TRBJ1-5, with D possibly TRBD1 on 6 matching bases. Trimming shortened V by 0 bases and J by 5 bases, and 11 bases separated the two germline ends. Germline assignment: CDR1 GTSNPN and CDR2 SVGIG (reference sequence). CDR3 size: 14 residues. DNA of the CDR3: TGTGCCTGGAGTGTAACAGGGTTGGATCAGCCCCAGCATTTT. It specifies CAWSVTGLDQPQHF. Drawing the rest from reference TRBV30 and TRBJ1-5, the complete variable domain is SQTIHQWPATLVQPVGSPLSLECTVEGTSNPNLYWYRQAAGRGLQLLFYSVGIGQISSEVPQNLSASRPQDRQFILSSKKLLLSDSGFYLCAWSVTGLDQPQHFGDGTRLSIL.

V usage is TRBV27 and J usage is TRBJ1-1, with D perhaps matching TRBD1 (6 bases). Trimming shortened V by 5 bases and J by 3 bases, and 10 bases separated the two germline ends. CDR3 length: 13 residues. Germline V gives CDR1 MNHEY, CDR2 SMNVEV (reference sequence). The CDR3 loop is CASSLRGYTEAFF. As DNA, the CDR3 is TGTGCCAGCAGTCTCAGGGGATACACTGAAGCTTTCTTT.

This clone was observed a handful of times. The chain joins TRBV5-1 to TRBJ1-2, with D possibly TRBD1 on 5 matching bases. CDR1 SGHRS and CDR2 YFSETQ come from the germline V gene. This CDR3 is built from 15 residues. Trimming stripped 0 bases from V and 2 bases from J, with 11 bases between. Written as DNA, the CDR3 is TGCGCCAGCAGCTTGGAGGCGGGGGTGAACTATGGCTACACCTTC. As protein: CASSLEAGVNYGYTF.

The chain links TRBV21-1 to TRBJ1-4; the table's D call, TRBD1, has no DNA check behind it. TRBV21-1 is flagged as a pseudogene. This CDR3 contains 17 residues. Here the CDR3 reads CASARKGRQGRNEKLFF. DNA for the CDR3: TGTGCCAGCGCGCGAAAGGGTCGGCAGGGCAGAAATGAAAAACTGTTTTTT.

The chain links TRBV24-1 to TRBJ1-2, with D possibly matching TRBD1 (5 bases). The V gene lost 5 bases and the J gene lost 8 bases, with 14 bases spanning the gap. The V gene's germline CDR1 is KGHDR and CDR2 SFDVKD. CDR3 length: 13 residues. As DNA, the CDR3 is TGTGCCACCAGTGCAGGGCAGTATAGCGGCTACACCTTC. Amino acids: CATSAGQYSGYTF.

The chain is built from TRBV24-1 and TRBJ2-5; TRBD2 matches at 9 bases. Trimming cost V 4 bases and J 2 bases; bases outside gene matches: 10. The CDR3 runs 17 residues. Germline CDR1 is KGHDR and CDR2 is SFDVKD. The CDR3 sequence: CATSETRVAGEQETQYF. The CDR3 coding sequence is TGTGCCACCAGTGAGACCCGAGTAGCGGGGGAACAAGAGACCCAGTACTTC.

The chain is built from TRBV6-5 and TRBJ1-2; a possible D gene is TRBD1 (5 bases). Trimming shortened V by 2 bases and J by 4 bases, and 17 bases separated the two germline ends. CDR1 and CDR2 from the germline V gene are MNHEY and SVGAGI. The CDR3 sequence is 16 residues long. The CDR3 here is CASSYMRGGSGYGYTF. As DNA, the CDR3 is TGTGCCAGCAGTTACATGAGGGGAGGCTCCGGCTATGGCTACACCTTC.

This chain uses TRBV5-6 with TRBJ2-2; TRBD2 aligns across 12 bases. Germline V CDR1 and CDR2: SGHDT, YYEEEE. The CDR3 length is 15 residues. V dropped 4 bases and J dropped 6; count of bases not matched to a gene: 4. The CDR3 spells CASSPGTSGPGELFF. DNA for the CDR3: TGTGCCAGCAGCCCCGGGACTAGCGGGCCCGGGGAGCTGTTTTTT. The whole variable domain, filled in from reference TRBV5-6 and TRBJ2-2, reads DAGVTQSPTHLIKTRGQQVTLRCSPKSGHDTVSWYQQALGQGPQFIFQYYEEEERQRGNFPDRFSGHQFPNYSSELNVNALLLGDSALYLCASSPGTSGPGELFFGEGSRLTVL.

V and J are TRBV24-1 and TRBJ2-1; 11 bases line up with TRBD2. The CDR3 runs 16 residues. CDR1 and CDR2 (germline): KGHDR, SFDVKD. V lost 4 bases to trimming and J lost 4 bases; unmatched junction nucleotides: 5. CDR3 protein: CATSDALAGEYNEQFF. CDR3 nucleotide sequence: TGTGCCACCAGTGACGCACTAGCGGGGGAGTACAATGAGCAGTTCTTC.

V and J are TRBV5-6 and TRBJ2-1; D perhaps matches TRBD1 (6 bases). Trimming removed 8 bases from V and 10 bases from J, with 7 bases in between. The germline gives CDR1 SGHDT, CDR2 YYEEEE. The CDR3 has 9 residues. This CDR3 is CARDREQFF. DNA for the CDR3: TGTGCCAGAGACAGGGAGCAGTTCTTC.

This rearrangement joins TRBV29-1 to TRBJ1-4; D may be TRBD1 (6 bases). V was pared by 6 bases and J by 1 base, with 6 bases between. CDR3 length equals 12 residues. Germline loops: CDR1 SQVTM, CDR2 ANQGSEA. CDR3 bases: TGCAGCGTCAGGGGAACTAATGAAAAACTGTTTTTT. Residues: CSVRGTNEKLFF.

DNA for the CDR3: TGCGCCAGCCGGGGAGGGTTAGCCTACAATGAGCAGTTCTTC. Protein: CASRGGLAYNEQFF. The rearrangement uses TRBV5-1 and TRBJ2-1, with 7 bases identical to TRBD2. Trimming cost V 7 bases and J 2 bases; bases outside gene matches: 6. The CDR3 runs 14 residues. Germline V gene data show CDR1 as SGHRS and CDR2 as YFSETQ.